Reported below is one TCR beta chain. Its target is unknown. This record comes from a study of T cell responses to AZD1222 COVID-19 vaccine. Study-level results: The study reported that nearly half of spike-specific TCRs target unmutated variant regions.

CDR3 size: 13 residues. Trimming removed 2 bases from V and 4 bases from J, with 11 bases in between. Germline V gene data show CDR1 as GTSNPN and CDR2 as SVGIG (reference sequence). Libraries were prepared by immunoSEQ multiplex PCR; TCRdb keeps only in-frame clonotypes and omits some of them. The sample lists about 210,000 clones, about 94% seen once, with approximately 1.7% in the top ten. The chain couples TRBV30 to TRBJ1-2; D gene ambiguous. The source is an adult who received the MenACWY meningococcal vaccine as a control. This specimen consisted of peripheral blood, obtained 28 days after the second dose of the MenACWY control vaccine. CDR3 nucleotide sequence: TGTGCCTGGAGTTTAGGACTGCCCTATGGCTACACCTTC. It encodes CAWSLGLPYGYTF.